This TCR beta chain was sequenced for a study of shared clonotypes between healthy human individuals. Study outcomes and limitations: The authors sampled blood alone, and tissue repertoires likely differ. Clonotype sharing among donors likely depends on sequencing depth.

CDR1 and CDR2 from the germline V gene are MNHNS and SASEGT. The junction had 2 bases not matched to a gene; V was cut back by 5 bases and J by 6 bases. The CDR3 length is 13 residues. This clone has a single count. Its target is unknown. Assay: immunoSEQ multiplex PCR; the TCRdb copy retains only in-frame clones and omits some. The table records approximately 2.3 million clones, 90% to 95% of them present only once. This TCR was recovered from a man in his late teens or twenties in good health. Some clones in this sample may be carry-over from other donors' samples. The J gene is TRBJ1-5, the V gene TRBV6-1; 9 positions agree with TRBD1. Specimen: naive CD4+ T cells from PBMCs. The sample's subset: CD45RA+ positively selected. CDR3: CASSLTGGQPQHF. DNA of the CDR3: TGTGCCAGCAGTTTGACAGGGGGTCAGCCCCAGCATTTT.